The 25 T cell receptor beta chains below were found in one sample sequenced in a study of cytomegalovirus exposure and HLA in healthy donors. Vbeta (60) and Jbeta (13) primers were used in the PCR. Produced via immunoSEQ multiplex PCR; TCRdb's table is partial and in-frame only. Among hundreds of thousands of clones listed, 60% to 80% were seen once. The sample consisted of PBMCs. Receptor source: a male donor in good health and CMV-seronegative.

V gene TRBV9 combines with J gene TRBJ2-7, with a possible D match to TRBD1 (6 bases). Per the germline V gene, CDR1 is SGDLS and CDR2 is YYNGEE. The V gene lost 1 base and the J gene lost 6 bases, with 14 bases spanning the gap. The CDR3 is 14 amino acids. The CDR3 region is CASSVRQVFTEQYF. CDR3 DNA: TGTGCCAGCAGCGTAAGACAGGTCTTTACCGAGCAGTACTTC.

V and J are TRBV5-4 and TRBJ1-3; no clear D. CDR3 size: 16 residues. The ends were cut back, 0 bases at V and 0 bases at J, with 10 bases in the middle. CDR1 and CDR2 (germline): SGHNT, YYREEE (reference sequence). CDR3 nucleotides: TGTGCCAGCAGCTTGGATCCGGGGAGCTCTGGAAACACCATATATTTT. Translating gives CASSLDPGSSGNTIYF.

The rearrangement uses TRBV6-1 and TRBJ1-1, with D unclear. From germline, CDR1 is MNHNS and CDR2 SASEGT. V lost 3 bases and J lost 4, with 15 bases in between. The CDR3 sequence is 15 residues long. For the CDR3, the DNA is TGTGCCAGCAGTGAGAGCCGGGGAGGAAGCACTGAAGCTTTCTTT. Translated, it gives CASSESRGGSTEAFF.

This chain uses TRBV6-4 with TRBJ2-1, with 12 bases that match TRBD2. Germline-derived CDR1 and CDR2 are MRHNA and SNTAGT. The CDR3 runs to 15 residues. The J segment lost 4 bases and the V segment lost 6 bases, leaving 4 bases of the junction unmatched. The CDR3 protein is CASRKTSGRYNEQFF. CDR3 in DNA: TGTGCCAGCAGAAAGACTAGCGGGAGATACAATGAGCAGTTCTTC.

The CDR3 loop is CASSYSGQGYYNEQFF. Here the CDR3 DNA reads TGTGCCAGCAGTTACTCCGGACAGGGCTACTACAATGAGCAGTTCTTC. The chain combines TRBV6-5 with TRBJ2-1, with 8 bases aligning to TRBD1. Germline V gene data show CDR1 as MNHEY and CDR2 as SVGAGI. Germline trimming cut 0 bases from V and 3 bases from J; bases unmatched to any gene: 4. The CDR3 spans 16 residues.

J is TRBJ2-7 and V is TRBV28, with 7 bases fitting TRBD2. The V gene end was trimmed by 6 bases and the J gene end by 4 bases; junction bases not matched to a gene: 9. This CDR3 comprises 14 residues. Looked up from germline, CDR1 is MDHEN and CDR2 is SYDVKM. The CDR3 bases are TGTGCCAGCAGGACGGGGCAGGGAGGGTACGAGCAGTACTTC. Translated, it gives CASRTGQGGYEQYF.

V usage is TRBV5-6 and J usage is TRBJ1-2, with D unclear. The CDR3 is made up of 13 amino acids. CDR1 and CDR2 from the germline V gene are SGHDT and YYEEEE. V gave up 5 bases and J gave up 1 base, with 9 bases separating them. CDR3 residues: CASRPILNYGYTF. The CDR3 coding sequence is TGTGCCAGCAGGCCTATCCTTAACTATGGCTACACCTTC. Based on the CDR3 plus reference TRBV5-6 and TRBJ1-2, the full variable domain is DAGVTQSPTHLIKTRGQQVTLRCSPKSGHDTVSWYQQALGQGPQFIFQYYEEEERQRGNFPDRFSGHQFPNYSSELNVNALLLGDSALYLCASRPILNYGYTFGSGTRLTVV.

This clone was seen only a few times. The chain employs TRBV7-2 and TRBJ1-4; D might be TRBD1 (5 bases). Germline loops: CDR1 SGHTA, CDR2 FQGNSA. This CDR3 region has 15 residues. Trimming removed 4 bases at V and 8 bases at J, with 17 bases between. The CDR3 is CASSSPTAVDEKLFF. In nucleotides, the CDR3 is TGTGCCAGCAGCTCGCCGACAGCCGTCGACGAAAAACTGTTTTTT.

The chain employs TRBV6-4 and TRBJ2-1, with D tentatively TRBD1 (6 bases). Germline V gene data show CDR1 as MRHNA and CDR2 as SNTAGT. V was shortened by 4 bases and J by 1 base, with 14 bases between the two germline ends. This CDR3 region has 16 residues. The DNA of the CDR3 is TGTGCCAGCAGTGGATCGGCAGGGGTTTCCTACAATGAGCAGTTCTTC. It codes for CASSGSAGVSYNEQFF.

The chain uses TRBV28 and TRBJ1-4; D gene uncertain. V lost 1 base, J lost 4 bases, and 16 bases lay in between. The CDR3 is 17 residues long. Germline V gives CDR1 MDHEN, CDR2 SYDVKM. CDR3 nucleotides: TGTGCCAGCAGTTTATTCTTACACCGGGAGGTTAATGAAAAACTGTTTTTT. Encoded protein: CASSLFLHREVNEKLFF.

This chain's CDR3 is CASSLGQAYTEAFF. The CDR3 DNA reads as TGTGCCAGCAGCTTGGGGCAGGCCTACACTGAAGCTTTCTTT. This rearrangement joins TRBV5-6 to TRBJ1-1; no clear D. V lost 0 bases and J lost 3, with 9 bases in between. The CDR3 loop spans 14 amino acids. Germline lookup yields CDR1 SGHDT and CDR2 YYEEEE.

The rearrangement uses TRBV9 and TRBJ2-5, with 11 bases that match TRBD2. The CDR3 has 16 residues. The V gene's germline CDR1 is SGDLS and CDR2 YYNGEE. V was clipped by 0 bases and J by 1 base; unmatched bases: 2. The CDR3 nucleotides are TGTGCCAGCAGCGTAGCAGGACTAGCGGGCCAAGAGACCCAGTACTTC. It codes for CASSVAGLAGQETQYF.

This sequence joins TRBV4-2 and TRBJ2-1; perhaps TRBD2 as D (5 bases). This CDR3 is 14 amino acids long. Per germline, CDR1 LGHNA and CDR2 YNFKEQ. Trimming took 4 bases from V and 14 from J, leaving 21 bases between them. The CDR3 spells CASSPARHSGDKFF. CDR3 DNA sequence: TGTGCCAGCAGCCCAGCGCGGCACTCCGGGGATAAGTTCTTC.

The chain employs TRBV28 and TRBJ1-4; D unresolved. The V gene's germline CDR1 is MDHEN and CDR2 SYDVKM. This CDR3 has 12 amino acids. Trimming took off 7 bases at V and 11 bases at J, with 14 bases between the two ends. The CDR3 DNA follows: TGTGCCAGCACTCTCGGGAGTCAGAAACTGTTTTTT. The encoded protein is CASTLGSQKLFF.

V and J are TRBV6-5 and TRBJ2-7; 7 positions agree with TRBD2. The CDR3 contains 12 residues. From germline, CDR1 is MNHEY and CDR2 SVGAGI. The V and J ends lost 7 bases and 6 bases, in that order; junction bases with no gene match: 6. The CDR3 loop is CASTSGGFEQYF. The CDR3 DNA is TGTGCCAGCACTTCGGGGGGTTTCGAGCAGTACTTC.

The gene calls are TRBV5-1 and TRBJ2-5; the D gene is possibly TRBD1 (6 bases). The germline V gene encodes CDR1 SGHRS and CDR2 YFSETQ. This CDR3 region has 13 residues. V lost 6 bases and J lost 1, with 10 bases in between. This CDR3 reads CASNQGTQETQYF. DNA for the CDR3: TGCGCCAGCAACCAGGGGACCCAAGAGACCCAGTACTTC.

This clone showed up just a few times. This rearrangement joins TRBV9 to TRBJ1-2; D perhaps matches TRBD1 (6 bases). The CDR3 contains 15 residues. Per germline, CDR1 SGDLS and CDR2 YYNGEE. V dropped 6 bases and J dropped 2 bases, with 17 bases sitting between them. In nucleotides, the CDR3 is TGTGCCAGCACCATAAATCCGGGACAAAACTATGGCTACACCTTC. Residues: CASTINPGQNYGYTF. The full variable domain, in which reference TRBV9 and TRBJ1-2 provide the parts outside the CDR3, is DSGVTQTPKHLITATGQRVTLRCSPRSGDLSVYWYQQSLDQGLQFLIQYYNGEERAKGNILERFSAQQFPDLHSELNLSSLELGDSALYFCASTINPGQNYGYTFGSGTRLTVV.

This rearrangement joins TRBV18 to TRBJ2-7; D is ambiguous. The CDR3 sequence is 14 residues long. Germline V gene sequence: CDR1 KGHSH, CDR2 LQKENI. V was shortened by 3 bases and J by 3 bases, with 12 bases between the two germline ends. CDR3 nucleotide sequence: TGTGCCAGCTCACCTAAACAGCTTAACTACGAGCAGTACTTC. The encoded protein is CASSPKQLNYEQYF.

The chain employs TRBV6-6 and TRBJ2-5, with 8 bases that match TRBD1. CDR1 is MNHNY, CDR2 SVGAGI, per germline (reference sequence). V gave up 6 bases and J gave up 5 bases; unmatched junction bases: 2. CDR3 length: 12 amino acids. This chain's CDR3 is CASSRTGETQYF. Written as DNA, the CDR3 is TGTGCCAGCAGCCGGACAGGGGAGACCCAGTACTTC.

The chain carries TRBV15 and TRBJ2-3; 10 nucleotides match TRBD1. Trimming removed 0 bases from V and 4 bases from J; junction bases left unmatched: 4. The germline gives CDR1 LNHNV, CDR2 YYDKDF (reference sequence). CDR3 length equals 16 residues. The CDR3 loop is CATSRDDRGRSDTQYF. CDR3 nucleotides: TGTGCCACCAGCAGAGATGACAGGGGGCGATCAGATACGCAGTATTTT.

The CDR3 here is CASSSPAGAGGYTF. The CDR3 nucleotides are TGTGCCAGCAGTTCCCCAGCGGGGGCTGGTGGCTACACCTTC. The chain joins TRBV28 to TRBJ1-2, with D perhaps matching TRBD1 (6 bases). The germline V gene encodes CDR1 MDHEN and CDR2 SYDVKM. Between the trimmed V and J ends, which lost 4 bases and 7 bases, there was a span of 16 bases. CDR3 length: 14 amino acids.

The genes are TRBV6-5 and TRBJ2-7; 8 positions match TRBD1. Germline trimming cut 8 bases from V and 2 bases from J; bases unmatched to any gene: 5. The CDR3 runs to 13 residues. CDR1 and CDR2 from the germline V gene are MNHEY and SVGAGI. The CDR3 region is CASGQGGPYEQYF. In DNA, the CDR3 is TGTGCCAGCGGACAGGGAGGCCCCTACGAGCAGTACTTC.

The V and J genes are TRBV7-6 and TRBJ1-5; 9 bases agree with TRBD1. The CDR3 runs 15 residues. The trim removed 5 bases at V and 4 bases at J, leaving 6 bases unmatched. Germline values: CDR1 SGHVS, CDR2 FNYEAQ. The CDR3 reads CASSAGQGINQPQHF. The CDR3 region has the DNA TGTGCCAGCAGCGCCGGACAGGGGATAAATCAGCCCCAGCATTTT.

This sequence joins TRBV7-2 and TRBJ2-1; D not resolved. V was trimmed by 2 bases and J by 7 bases, leaving 12 bases between them. The CDR3 spans 14 residues. The germline V gene encodes CDR1 SGHTA and CDR2 FQGNSA. CDR3 in amino acids: CASSLMVRSNEQFF. The CDR3 DNA sequence: TGTGCCAGCAGCTTAATGGTCCGGTCGAATGAGCAGTTCTTC.

This sequence joins TRBV7-8 and TRBJ2-7; 13 bases map to TRBD2. The CDR3 sequence is 14 residues long. V gave up 7 bases and J gave up 2 bases; unmatched junction bases: 2. The germline V gene has CDR1 SGHVS and CDR2 FQNEAQ. The CDR3 region has the DNA TGTGCCAGCACCGGGACTAGCGGGGCCTACGAGCAGTACTTC. It is translated as CASTGTSGAYEQYF.